Shown below are 15 T cell receptor beta chains from a single sample sequenced in a study of T cells in women clearing cervical HPV infection. Profiled with immunoSEQ multiplex PCR; TCRdb holds only in-frame clones, not every one. Its listing shows under 45,000 clones. The sample was blood buffy coat. These receptors came from a woman between 18 and 70 years old with a cervical HPV16 infection that either progressed to CIN3+ or cleared (not recorded which).

About this clone itself: The read terminates 3 residues before the CDR3 end, so the remaining end is supplied by the germline J gene. The V call is TRBV7-2, the J call TRBJ1-4; perhaps TRBD1 as D (5 bases). The CDR3 totals 15 residues. V lost 5 bases and J lost 0, with 10 bases in between. Germline CDR1 is SGHTA and CDR2 is FQGNSA. CDR3 bases read: TGTGCCAGCAGCGGGGGGGTAACAACTAATGAAAAA. Amino acid sequence: CASSGGVTTNEK. The full CDR3 protein reads CASSGGVTTNEKLFF.

Of note for this clone: The read halts 3 residues ahead of the CDR3 end, with the missing end drawn from the germline J gene. V is TRBV19 and J is TRBJ1-2, with D unresolved. The CDR3 runs 13 residues. Germline assignment: CDR1 LNHDA and CDR2 SQIVND (reference sequence). Partial CDR3 DNA: TGTGCCAGTAGTCGGGGAGTTGGGAATGAC. It codes for CASSRGVGND. The full CDR3 protein is CASSRGVGNDYTF.

Turning to this clone: The CDR3 end falls 3 residues outside the read, so it is completed with the germline J gene. This chain joins TRBV10-1 and TRBJ2-1; 9 bases match TRBD2. There are 13 residues in the CDR3. Trimming cost V 3 bases and J 9 bases; bases outside gene matches: 3. Germline assignment: CDR1 WNHNN and CDR2 SYGVQD (reference sequence). CDR3 sequence: CASSESGRSEQFF. CDR3 bases read: TGCGCCAGCAGTGAAAGCGGGAGGAGTGAG.

Judged by frequency, this clone is medium-sized. The read is 3 residues too short to cover the CDR3 end, so that end is filled in from the germline J gene. The chain carries TRBV14 and TRBJ2-3, with no clear D. The germline gives CDR1 SGHDN, CDR2 FVKESK. CDR3 size: 14 residues. Between the trimmed V and J ends, which lost 4 bases and 2 bases, there was a span of 10 bases. The CDR3 DNA, read in part, is TGTGCCAGCAGCCGTAGCCGATACACAGATACG. Protein: CASSRSRYTDT. The entire CDR3 is CASSRSRYTDTQYF.

CDR3 region: CASSEMASGGAYNEQFF. The DNA read from the CDR3 is TGTGCCAGCAGTGAAATGGCTAGCGGGGGGGCCTACAATGAG. This rearrangement joins TRBV2 to TRBJ2-1, with TRBD2 matching 12 bases. The read falls 3 residues short of the CDR3 end, and the missing part is taken from the germline J gene. The CDR3 runs 17 residues. With 2 bases clipped from V and 2 bases from J, the junction kept 4 bases outside the gene matches. CDR1 is SNHLY and CDR2 is FYNNEI in the germline V gene.

On this clone itself: The read stops 3 residues short of the end of the CDR3; the missing end is completed from the germline J gene. The V and J genes are TRBV30 and TRBJ1-2, with TRBD1 matching 8 bases. The CDR3 is 12 amino acids. The germline CDR1 and CDR2 sequences are GTSNPN and SVGIG (reference sequence). The CDR3 bases that were read are TGTGCCTGGAGCGGACAGGGCCTTGAC. Encoded protein: CAWSGQGLD. The full CDR3 protein reads CAWSGQGLDYTF.

Notes on this clone: The CDR3 end falls 3 residues outside the read, so it is completed with the germline J gene. This rearrangement joins TRBV14 to TRBJ2-2; maybe TRBD1 (5 bases). The CDR3 length is 15 residues. In germline, CDR1 is SGHDN, CDR2 FVKESK. V lost 1 base to trimming and J lost 4 bases, with 10 bases between them. CDR3 in amino acids: CASSQVAGSTGELFF. CDR3 bases read: TGTGCCAGCAGCCAAGTTGCAGGGTCCACCGGGGAG.

As to this clone: Coverage ceases 3 residues before the CDR3 finishes, and the germline J gene fills in the end. The J gene is TRBJ1-1, the V gene TRBV30; the D is unclear. This CDR3 has 12 amino acids. Germline CDR1 reads GTSNPN; CDR2 reads SVGIG (reference sequence). The CDR3 bases that were read are TGTGCCTGGAGTTTGACCACGGAAGCG. Encoded protein: CAWSLTTEA. The CDR3 in its entirety is CAWSLTTEAAFF.

As concerns this clone: The CDR3 end is not reached by the read, which stops 3 residues before it; the germline J gene fills it in. The chain links TRBV5-5 to TRBJ1-4; D may be TRBD1 (5 bases). V shed 5 bases and J shed 2 bases, with 13 bases lying between them. Germline V gene data show CDR1 as SGHKS and CDR2 as YYEKEE (reference sequence). The CDR3 has 15 amino acids. CDR3 bases read: TGTGCCAGCAGGCCTTCTGGACACACTAATGAAAAA. It encodes CASRPSGHTNEK. The whole CDR3 is CASRPSGHTNEKLFF.

To note about this clone: One end of the junction varies from germline; a read error may be responsible. The read is 3 residues too short to cover the CDR3 end, so that end is filled in from the germline J gene. Additional DNA sequences in this sample encode the identical CDR3. V usage is TRBV5-1 and J usage is TRBJ1-3; 12 bases line up with TRBD1. Per germline, CDR1 SGHRS and CDR2 YFSETQ. The CDR3 spans 17 residues. CDR3: CASSLGLGQGAGNTIYF. The sequenced part of the CDR3 DNA is TGCGCCAGCAGCTTGGGTTTGGGACAGGGGGCTGGAAACACG.

Regarding this clone: The read halts 3 residues ahead of the CDR3 end, with the missing end drawn from the germline J gene. The chain recombines TRBV30 with TRBJ1-4; TRBD1 is a possible D gene (5 bases). This CDR3 comprises 17 residues. V lost 0 bases, J lost 3 bases, and 17 bases lay in between. Germline V lookup: CDR1 GTSNPN, CDR2 SVGIG (reference sequence). The part of the CDR3 DNA that was read is TGTGCCTGGAGTGTACCCAGGGCAGGGAAGTCTAATGAAAAA. This gives the protein CAWSVPRAGKSNEK. The entire CDR3 protein is CAWSVPRAGKSNEKLFF.

Concerning this clone: Other DNA sequences within the sample encode an identical CDR3. CDR3 in amino acids: CASGRTGNEKLFF. The CDR3 DNA, read in part, is TGTGCCAGCGGCCGGACAGGGAATGAAAAA. The J gene is TRBJ1-4, the V gene TRBV19, with 8 bases lining up with TRBD1. The CDR3 is cut off 3 residues early in the read; its end comes from the germline J gene. The CDR3 sequence is 13 residues long. Trimming at V came to 9 bases and at J to 5 bases, leaving 5 bases not matched to a gene. In germline, CDR1 is LNHDA, CDR2 SQIVND (reference sequence).

Concerning this clone itself: The sequenced fragment ends 3 residues before the CDR3 boundary, so the rest is inferred from the germline J gene. The V gene is TRBV5-4, the J gene TRBJ1-1, with a weak D call TRBD1 (6 bases). CDR3 length: 16 residues. The V end was cut by 3 bases, the J end by 3 bases, with 18 bases between. Looked up from germline, CDR1 is SGHNT and CDR2 is YYREEE (reference sequence). The sequenced part of the CDR3 DNA is TGTGCCAGCAGCTGGGAGGGAGCGAAGGGGGACACTGAA. It specifies CASSWEGAKGDTE. The full CDR3 sequence reads CASSWEGAKGDTEAFF.

Comment on this clone: The read comes to an end 3 residues before the CDR3 does, leaving the germline J gene to fill in the end. The rearrangement uses TRBV20-1 and TRBJ2-1; D not resolved. CDR1 is DFQATT and CDR2 is SNEGSKA in the germline V gene (reference sequence). The CDR3 is 14 amino acids. V was pared by 0 bases and J by 6 bases, with 12 bases between. Here the CDR3 reads CSARDGSAGNEQFF. The CDR3 bases that were read are TGCAGTGCTAGAGATGGCAGCGCCGGCAATGAG.

This clone is identified as medium-sized from frequency. The CDR3 goes on 3 residues after the read ends, and that part is filled in from the germline J gene. The V call is TRBV10-3, the J call TRBJ2-3; 7 nucleotides match TRBD1. Germline CDR1 reads ENHRY; CDR2 reads SYGVKD. V lost 3 bases, J lost 3 bases, and 6 bases stayed unmatched. This CDR3 has 15 residues. The DNA read from the CDR3 is TGTGCCATCAGTGATGTAGGGACAGCTACAGATACG. It is translated as CAISDVGTATDT. The CDR3 in full is CAISDVGTATDTQYF.